The 10 T cell receptor beta chains in this list originate from one sample, sequenced in a study of T cell responses to AZD1222 COVID-19 vaccine. Clones were sequenced by immunoSEQ multiplex PCR, and TCRdb holds only the in-frame ones, with some missing. Among tens of thousands of clones, 88% were seen once, and the ten largest hold 15% to 20%. The material sequenced was peripheral blood, taken on day 0 of AZD1222 vaccination. The origin of the receptors is an adult in good health.

Many counts were recorded for this clone. The gene calls are TRBV27 and TRBJ2-3; no firm D call. V was pared by 1 base and J by 0 bases, with 11 bases between. This CDR3 is 16 amino acids long. Germline V lookup: CDR1 MNHEY, CDR2 SMNVEV (reference sequence). CDR3 in DNA: TGTGCCAGCAGTTTATTTCCGTCGTTTAGCACAGATACGCAGTATTTT. It codes for CASSLFPSFSTDTQYF.

The chain couples TRBV28 to TRBJ2-5; D ambiguous. Germline V gives CDR1 MDHEN, CDR2 SYDVKM. Trimming pared 2 bases from V and 1 base from J, leaving 8 bases between. This CDR3 has 14 amino acids. CDR3 loop: CASSLDTAQETQYF. The CDR3 DNA reads TGTGCCAGCAGTTTAGACACGGCCCAAGAGACCCAGTACTTC. The variable domain in full, with the rest retrieved from reference TRBV28 and TRBJ2-5, is DVKVTQSSRYLVKRTGEKVFLECVQDMDHENMFWYRQDPGLGLRLIYFSYDVKMKEKGDIPEGYSVSREKKERFSLILESASTNQTSMYLCASSLDTAQETQYFGPGTRLLVL.

The chain has TRBV11-2 and TRBJ2-7, with D possibly TRBD1 on 5 matching bases. The CDR3 covers 13 residues. In germline, CDR1 is SGHAT, CDR2 FQNNGV. With 1 base removed from V and 4 bases from J, the gap between germline ends came to 8 bases. CDR3 region: CASSLVTVYEQYF. Here the CDR3 DNA reads TGTGCCAGCAGCTTAGTGACAGTATACGAGCAGTACTTC.

The V and J genes are TRBV7-8 and TRBJ2-7; TRBD1 is a possible D gene (5 bases). Germline CDR1 reads SGHVS; CDR2 reads FQNEAQ. The V end lost 5 bases, the J end lost 4 bases, and 12 bases lay between the germline ends. The CDR3 covers 13 residues. CDR3: CASSPRQTYEQYF. CDR3 nucleotides: TGTGCCAGCAGCCCCCGACAGACTTACGAGCAGTACTTC.

The V call is TRBV7-6, the J call TRBJ2-7; D ambiguous. Germline V lookup: CDR1 SGHVS, CDR2 FNYEAQ. Trimming took 3 bases from V and 1 from J, leaving 13 bases between them. The CDR3 consists of 15 residues. CDR3 sequence (DNA): TGTGCCAGCAGCTTCCAAGGGATCCCTTCCTACGAGCAGTACTTC. Its translation: CASSFQGIPSYEQYF.

The rearrangement joins TRBV6-9 to TRBJ1-2, with 8 bases matching TRBD1. The ends lost 6 bases at V and 3 bases at J; junction bases unmatched: 12. From germline, CDR1 is MNHGY and CDR2 SVAAGI. The CDR3 is 16 amino acids. CDR3 in DNA: TGTGCCAGCAGCCTCAAACTCAGGGGGCGGTACTATGGCTACACCTTC. This gives the protein CASSLKLRGRYYGYTF.

The CDR3 DNA sequence: TGTGCCAGCAGAACCGTCCTACAGGGGAACTATGGCTACACCTTC. It codes for CASRTVLQGNYGYTF. V gene TRBV11-2 combines with J gene TRBJ1-2, with 7 bases identical to TRBD1. V shed 6 bases and J 2 bases; nucleotides not matched to a gene: 9. Germline lookup yields CDR1 SGHAT and CDR2 FQNNGV. This CDR3 region has 15 residues.

The chain has TRBV6-5 and TRBJ2-7, with 9 bases aligning to TRBD2. The CDR3 has 13 residues. Germline CDR1 MNHEY, CDR2 SVGAGI. The V and J ends lost 6 bases and 4 bases, in that order; junction bases with no gene match: 4. The DNA for the CDR3 is TGTGCCAGCAGGCGGGAGGGCCTGTACGAGCAGTACTTC. It translates to CASRREGLYEQYF.

Here the CDR3 reads CASSMGARKLFF. CDR3 in DNA: TGTGCCAGTAGTATGGGGGCCAGAAAACTGTTTTTT. The rearrangement uses TRBV19 and TRBJ1-4, with D tentatively TRBD1 (6 bases). Germline CDR1 reads LNHDA; CDR2 reads SQIVND (reference sequence). V was pared by 3 bases and J by 10 bases, with 9 bases between. The CDR3 spans 12 residues.

The chain employs TRBV7-9 and TRBJ1-4; D gene ambiguous. There are 15 residues in the CDR3. Germline assignment: CDR1 SEHNR and CDR2 FQNEAQ (reference sequence). V was pared by 6 bases and J by 7 bases, with 18 bases between. CDR3 loop: CASSNPEAPFEKLFF. CDR3 DNA sequence: TGTGCCAGCAGTAACCCTGAGGCCCCCTTTGAAAAACTGTTTTTT.